This T cell receptor (beta chain) comes out of a study of cytomegalovirus exposure and HLA in healthy donors. The wider study: Unique TCRs from HLA-typed donors, approximately 80 million of them, were held in an early data release.

With respect to this clone: Its antigen remains unidentified.

V was clipped by 4 bases and J by 1 base; unmatched bases: 3. The CDR3 has 14 amino acids. Germline CDR1 and CDR2: MNHEY and SVGAGI. 60 Vbeta and 13 Jbeta primers were used in PCR. Some clones are missing from TCRdb's copy, which holds only in-frame ones; the method was immunoSEQ multiplex PCR. Of some 77,000 clones listed, 80% are singletons. Points from the study as a whole: In a later analysis, a missense DCLRE1C variant was linked to TCR beta V- and J-gene trimming.

Source material: PBMCs. The TCR sequence derives from a middle-aged man in good health and CMV-seropositive. The chain has TRBV6-5 and TRBJ2-5, with 7 bases identical to TRBD1. Written as DNA, the CDR3 is TGTGCCAGCAGTTTTTCAGGGGGCCAAGAGACCCAGTACTTC. It translates to CASSFSGGQETQYF.